A single sample gave rise to the 24 T cell receptor beta chains below, sequenced in a study of long-term antiretroviral therapy in people with HIV. Version v3.0 of the immunoSEQ assay was performed at survey level. Produced via immunoSEQ multiplex PCR; TCRdb's table is partial and in-frame only. Of under 50,000 clones detected, 70% to 90% appear once; the ten largest clones hold roughly 3.6%. Sequenced material: unsorted PBMCs, taken just before starting antiretroviral therapy. All receptors come from a woman aged 18-29 years with HIV.

The rearrangement uses TRBV19 and TRBJ1-5; D is uncertain. The CDR3 runs 13 residues. V lost 5 bases, J lost 7 bases, and 12 bases lay in between. CDR1 is LNHDA and CDR2 is SQIVND in the germline V gene (reference sequence). The CDR3 DNA reads TGTGCCAGTAGTGAGGGATTCGGGCAGCCCCAGCATTTT. Encoded protein: CASSEGFGQPQHF.

This rearrangement joins TRBV5-6 to TRBJ2-3; TRBD1 or TRBD2 may be the D gene (5 bases each). Trimming shortened V by 3 bases and J by 2 bases, and 13 bases separated the two germline ends. This CDR3 region has 15 residues. Germline CDR1 SGHDT, CDR2 YYEEEE. CDR3 coding DNA: TGTGCCAGCAGCTCGGGGCCCCCGTACACAGATACGCAGTATTTT. Translation gives CASSSGPPYTDTQYF.

This clone has a single count. This chain joins TRBV19 and TRBJ2-2; D ambiguous. Germline lookup yields CDR1 LNHDA and CDR2 SQIVND (reference sequence). V lost 4 bases, J lost 0 bases, and 6 bases lay in between. This CDR3 is built from 14 residues. In nucleotides, the CDR3 is TGTGCCAGTAGTAGGCCTTCGAACACCGGGGAGCTGTTTTTT. As protein: CASSRPSNTGELFF.

The rearrangement uses TRBV29-1 and TRBJ1-2; a weak D match, TRBD1 (6 bases). CDR3 length: 14 amino acids. V was clipped by 5 bases and J by 3 bases, with 16 bases between them. The germline gives CDR1 SQVTM, CDR2 ANQGSEA. The CDR3 reads CSVIAGGAYYGYTF. The DNA for the CDR3 is TGCAGCGTTATAGCGGGGGGCGCATACTATGGCTACACCTTC.

This chain joins TRBV19 and TRBJ1-4; 8 bases match TRBD1. The CDR3 totals 14 residues. V lost 6 bases to trimming and J lost 8 bases; unmatched junction nucleotides: 8. Germline V gene lookup returns CDR1 LNHDA and CDR2 SQIVND (reference sequence). The CDR3 sequence is CASRTGGDREKLFF. The CDR3 DNA sequence: TGTGCCAGTAGAACAGGGGGAGATCGCGAAAAACTGTTTTTT.

This chain links TRBV9 with TRBJ2-7; tentatively, D is TRBD1 (6 bases). CDR3 length: 13 amino acids. Per germline, CDR1 SGDLS and CDR2 YYNGEE. V lost 0 bases, J lost 5 bases, and 9 bases lay in between. As DNA, the CDR3 is TGTGCCAGCAGCGTAGTGGACAGCAACGAGCAGTACTTC. Its translation is CASSVVDSNEQYF.

This clone was seen a few times. This chain joins TRBV19 and TRBJ1-2; D perhaps matches TRBD1 (5 bases). With 7 bases removed from V and 1 base from J, the gap between germline ends came to 28 bases. CDR3 length: 19 amino acids. Germline CDR1 reads LNHDA; CDR2 reads SQIVND (reference sequence). For the CDR3, the DNA is TGTGCCAGTACGGATTCGGGGAGTCAGCCCGAAGGGGTTAACTATGGCTACACCTTC. Encoded protein: CASTDSGSQPEGVNYGYTF.

V gene TRBV7-9 combines with J gene TRBJ2-7; 11 nucleotides match TRBD2. With 5 bases clipped from V and 7 bases from J, the junction kept 10 bases outside the gene matches. Germline CDR1 SEHNR, CDR2 FQNEAQ (reference sequence). This CDR3 comprises 15 residues. CDR3 DNA sequence: TGTGCCAGCAGCCAAATAGCGGGAGGGCCTAAGGAGCAGTACTTC. Its translation: CASSQIAGGPKEQYF.

The J gene is TRBJ1-4, the V gene TRBV28; maybe TRBD1 (5 bases). With 6 bases removed from V and 0 bases from J, the gap between germline ends came to 17 bases. CDR3 length equals 17 residues. Per germline, CDR1 MDHEN and CDR2 SYDVKM. Here the CDR3 reads CASSPRGDEATNEKLFF. CDR3 nucleotide sequence: TGTGCCAGCAGCCCTCGGGGCGATGAAGCAACTAATGAAAAACTGTTTTTT. The variable domain in full, with the rest retrieved from reference TRBV28 and TRBJ1-4, is DVKVTQSSRYLVKRTGEKVFLECVQDMDHENMFWYRQDPGLGLRLIYFSYDVKMKEKGDIPEGYSVSREKKERFSLILESASTNQTSMYLCASSPRGDEATNEKLFFGSGTQLSVL.

Worth noting for this clone: One end of the junction varies from germline; a read error may be responsible. The chain links TRBV4-2 to TRBJ1-1; D is ambiguous. There are 14 residues in the CDR3. In germline, CDR1 is LGHNA, CDR2 YNFKEQ. This CDR3 is CASSQVGLNSEAFF. The CDR3, as DNA: TGTGCCAGCAGCCAAGTGGGCCTGAACAGTGAAGCTTTCTTT.

The chain combines TRBV11-2 with TRBJ2-5; a weak D match, TRBD1 (6 bases). The CDR3 totals 14 residues. V was pared by 7 bases and J by 2 bases, with 14 bases between. The germline V gene has CDR1 SGHAT and CDR2 FQNNGV. CDR3 loop: CASTRGQLQETQYF. The CDR3 region has the DNA TGTGCCAGCACCAGAGGACAGCTTCAAGAGACCCAGTACTTC.

The chain couples TRBV7-2 to TRBJ2-2, with no clear D. CDR1 SGHTA and CDR2 FQGNSA come from the germline V gene. This CDR3 spans 14 amino acids. The V end was cut by 0 bases, the J end by 2 bases, with 4 bases between. This CDR3 reads CASSLAGNTGELFF. The CDR3 bases are TGTGCCAGCAGCTTAGCGGGAAACACCGGGGAGCTGTTTTTT.

The chain recombines TRBV9 with TRBJ2-7; D possibly matches TRBD1 or TRBD2 (6 bases each). Germline V gene data show CDR1 as SGDLS and CDR2 as YYNGEE. The CDR3 has 14 residues. V was shortened by 4 bases and J by 4 bases, with 15 bases between the two germline ends. Here the CDR3 reads CASSPPGGVYEQYF. CDR3 DNA sequence: TGTGCCAGCAGCCCCCCCGGGGGCGTTTACGAGCAGTACTTC.

The gene calls are TRBV28 and TRBJ2-7; the D is unclear. Trimming removed 5 bases from V and 1 base from J, with 9 bases in between. This CDR3 is built from 13 residues. Germline lookup yields CDR1 MDHEN and CDR2 SYDVKM. CDR3: CASSIQGSYEQYF. For the CDR3, the DNA is TGTGCCAGCAGTATACAAGGATCCTACGAGCAGTACTTC.

The chain carries TRBV6-5 and TRBJ2-7, with D perhaps TRBD1 (6 bases). Trimming stripped 0 bases from V and 3 bases from J, with 15 bases between. CDR1 and CDR2 (germline): MNHEY, SVGAGI. CDR3 length equals 16 residues. The CDR3 DNA sequence: TGTGCCAGCAGTTACTCCGTGGCAGGGGAAGGCTACGAGCAGTACTTC. It yields the protein CASSYSVAGEGYEQYF.

The chain uses TRBV19 and TRBJ2-7; TRBD1 might be the D (7 bases). Germline loops: CDR1 LNHDA, CDR2 SQIVND (reference sequence). The CDR3 runs 13 residues. The V end was cut by 6 bases, the J end by 4 bases, with 13 bases between. CDR3: CASSAGGPYEQYF. CDR3 bases: TGTGCCAGTAGCGCAGGGGGGCCTTACGAGCAGTACTTC.

The J gene is TRBJ2-2, the V gene TRBV5-1; 7 nucleotides agree with TRBD2. Unmatched junction bases numbered 8, after V lost 4 bases and J lost 2 bases. Per the germline V gene, CDR1 is SGHRS and CDR2 is YFSETQ. The CDR3 spans 16 residues. The CDR3 loop reads CASSPRDYQNTGELFF. As DNA, the CDR3 is TGCGCCAGCAGCCCGCGGGACTACCAAAACACCGGGGAGCTGTTTTTT.

The chain employs TRBV28 and TRBJ2-3, with 9 bases that match TRBD2. CDR1 MDHEN and CDR2 SYDVKM come from the germline V gene. The CDR3 runs to 15 residues. Losses at the gene ends were 6 bases for V and 2 bases for J; bases not matched to a gene: 6. CDR3 nucleotides: TGTGCCAGCAGGGAAGGACTAGCGAACACAGATACGCAGTATTTT. It codes for CASREGLANTDTQYF.

The chain uses TRBV9 and TRBJ1-5; weak D call: TRBD1 (5 bases). Between the trimmed V and J ends, which lost 4 bases and 5 bases, there was a span of 25 bases. The CDR3 covers 18 residues. Germline V gene sequence: CDR1 SGDLS, CDR2 YYNGEE. DNA of the CDR3: TGTGCCAGCAGCCCAGGGCAGGGAATCGGGGTTTTGGATCAGCCCCAGCATTTT. Translating gives CASSPGQGIGVLDQPQHF.

The chain carries TRBV28 and TRBJ2-3, with D tentatively TRBD1 (6 bases). Germline V gives CDR1 MDHEN, CDR2 SYDVKM. V lost 6 bases and J lost 5, with 9 bases in between. The CDR3 extends over 12 amino acids. The CDR3 sequence is CASRGAGDTQYF. The CDR3 DNA is TGTGCCAGCAGGGGGGCGGGAGATACGCAGTATTTT.

The rearrangement uses TRBV14 and TRBJ1-1, with TRBD1 matching 7 bases. This CDR3 region has 14 residues. Losses at the gene ends were 1 base for V and 11 bases for J; bases not matched to a gene: 10. The germline CDR1 and CDR2 sequences are SGHDN and FVKESK. This CDR3 reads CASSQVRGGGDAFF. The CDR3 coding sequence is TGTGCCAGCAGCCAAGTTCGCGGAGGGGGCGACGCTTTCTTT.

J is TRBJ2-3 and V is TRBV6-6, with D possibly TRBD2 on 6 matching bases. Trimming shortened V by 5 bases and J by 4 bases, and 16 bases separated the two germline ends. Per the germline V gene, CDR1 is MNHNY and CDR2 is SVGAGI (reference sequence). The length of the CDR3 is 15 residues. The CDR3 reads CASSDPGVTPDTQYF. The CDR3 DNA reads TGTGCCAGCAGTGACCCGGGAGTAACCCCAGATACGCAGTATTTT.

V and J are TRBV10-2 and TRBJ2-3; 8 positions agree with TRBD2. V trimming: 7 bases; J trimming: 4 bases; junction bases outside the gene matches: 7. The length of the CDR3 is 14 residues. Germline CDR1 WSHSY, CDR2 SAAADI. The CDR3 DNA reads as TGCGCCAGCAATATTGGGCGGGAGGCAGATACGCAGTATTTT. Residues: CASNIGREADTQYF.

This CDR3 is CASSLASGTGIYNEQFF. DNA of the CDR3: TGTGCCAGCAGCTTGGCTTCCGGGACAGGGATCTACAATGAGCAGTTCTTC. The V call is TRBV5-4, the J call TRBJ2-1, with 9 positions matching TRBD1. CDR3 size: 17 residues. Per germline, CDR1 SGHNT and CDR2 YYREEE (reference sequence). V lost 0 bases to trimming and J lost 3 bases; unmatched junction nucleotides: 7.